This T cell receptor (beta chain) was obtained from a study of shared clonotypes between healthy human individuals. CD4+ cells yielded CD45RA+ naive and CD45RA-negative memory subsets. This table comes from immunoSEQ multiplex PCR, and its TCRdb copy is limited to in-frame clones, with some not included. The sample records approximately 1.5 million clones, approximately 98.5% being singletons. The sequenced sample consisted of naive CD4+ T cells sorted from blood. Subset reported: CD45RA+ positively selected. The clonotype originates from a man aged 30-40 years in good health.

The CDR3 reads CASSTERASSYNEQFF. The CDR3 coding sequence is TGTGCCAGCAGCACTGAGCGGGCGAGCTCCTACAATGAGCAGTTCTTC. The V and J genes are TRBV7-9 and TRBJ2-1; the D gene is possibly TRBD2 (6 bases). Germline loops: CDR1 SEHNR, CDR2 FQNEAQ (reference sequence). This CDR3 region has 16 residues. V lost 5 bases, J lost 0 bases, and 14 bases lay in between.